This is a list of T cell receptor beta chains from one sample in a study of T cells after yellow fever vaccination. TCRdb reanalysed the 5' RACE reads using MiXCR and keeps one entry per CDR3 protein. The sample yields 620,000 or so distinct CDR3 sequences, approximately 13% seen once. The sample was PBMCs, taken on the day of the yellow fever booster vaccination. The receptors come from a man younger than 40 who received the YFV17D yellow fever vaccine. The CDR3 runs from the conserved cysteine through the conserved F or W. Each record gives: clone size, J gene, V gene, D gene, CDR3 protein, CDR3 DNA. The D gene is left open where the match is weak. Only part of the rows carry a size: once, few, many, or a class if the clone is expanded.

>NA|TRBJ2-1|TRBV29-1|NA
CSVDGREGRNEQFF
TGCAGCGTTGATGGACGGGAAGGGCGGAATGAGCAGTTCTTC
>NA|TRBJ2-2|TRBV12-3/TRBV12-4|NA
CASSKRPGTNNTGELFF
TGTGCCAGCAGCAAACGACCCGGGACAAATAACACCGGGGAGCTGTTTTTT
>few|TRBJ2-1|TRBV14|TRBD2
CASSLGTSGSHEQFF
TGTGCCAGCAGCCTTGGGACTAGCGGGAGCCATGAGCAGTTCTTC
>NA|TRBJ2-5|TRBV19|NA
CASSPPGQGGETQYF
TGTGCCAGTAGCCCCCCAGGGCAGGGAGGAGAGACCCAGTACTTC
>few|TRBJ2-1|TRBV4-3|TRBD2
CASSQDPGGRAGGEQFF
TGCGCCAGCAGCCAAGATCCCGGCGGGAGGGCGGGTGGTGAGCAGTTCTTC
>NA|TRBJ2-2|TRBV20-1|NA
CSATGTYTGELFF
TGCAGTGCTACTGGTACCTACACCGGGGAGCTGTTTTTT
>few|TRBJ2-1|TRBV10-3|NA
CAISESRGGKDNEQFF
TGTGCCATCAGTGAGTCCAGGGGGGGTAAGGACAATGAGCAGTTCTTC
>many|TRBJ2-1|TRBV5-1|NA
CASSLAGGYEQFF
TGCGCCAGCAGCTTGGCCGGGGGTTATGAGCAGTTCTTC
>few|TRBJ1-4|TRBV7-9|NA
CASSPTGYEKLFF
TGTGCCAGCAGCCCCACAGGGTATGAAAAACTGTTTTTT
>NA|TRBJ2-5|TRBV11-2|TRBD2
CASSTTTSGTRETQYF
TGTGCCAGCAGCACCACGACTAGCGGGACGAGGGAGACCCAGTACTTC
>few|TRBJ1-5|TRBV20-1|NA
CSARVGGRQPQHF
TGCAGTGCTAGAGTGGGAGGGAGGCAGCCCCAGCATTTT
>few|TRBJ1-5|TRBV20-1|NA
CSASPDEIKPQHF
TGCAGTGCTAGTCCAGATGAAATCAAGCCCCAGCATTTT
>few|TRBJ2-7|TRBV5-5|TRBD2
CASSLTAGSPWGQYF
TGTGCCAGCAGCTTGACAGCGGGATCTCCTTGGGGGCAGTACTTC
>NA|TRBJ2-1|TRBV28|TRBD1
CASSPGTGAYNEQFF
TGTGCCAGCAGCCCCGGGACAGGGGCTTACAATGAGCAGTTCTTC
>few|TRBJ1-6|TRBV20-1|NA
CSARDGTGTLSSPLHF
TGCAGTGCTAGAGACGGAACCGGGACGCTCTCTTCACCCCTCCACTTT
>NA|TRBJ1-2|TRBV5-6|NA
CASSVGTSANYGYTF
TGTGCCAGCAGCGTTGGGACATCCGCTAACTATGGCTACACCTTC
>NA|TRBJ2-3|TRBV12-3/TRBV12-4|NA
CASSFQAASTDTQYF
TGTGCCAGCAGTTTTCAAGCGGCTAGCACAGATACGCAGTATTTT
>few|TRBJ2-5|TRBV2|NA
CASSWGRDREETQYF
TGTGCCAGCAGTTGGGGTCGGGATCGCGAAGAGACCCAGTACTTC
>few|TRBJ2-3|TRBV27|NA
CASSSRNLYTDTQYF
TGTGCCAGCAGTTCGCGGAACCTCTACACAGATACGCAGTATTTT
>NA|TRBJ2-3|TRBV6-5|NA
CASSRRADTQYF
TGTGCCAGCAGTCGAAGGGCAGATACGCAGTATTTT
>NA|TRBJ2-1|TRBV11-2|TRBD1
CASSLDGTGAWSYNEQFF
TGTGCCAGCAGCTTGGACGGGACAGGGGCTTGGTCCTACAATGAGCAGTTCTTC
>few|TRBJ2-7|TRBV20-1|TRBD1
CSARRDRMVGEQYF
TGCAGTGCTAGAAGGGACAGGATGGTCGGCGAGCAGTACTTC
>NA|TRBJ2-2|TRBV7-9|NA
CASSYRDDTGELFF
TGTGCCAGCAGCTACCGGGACGACACCGGGGAGCTGTTTTTT
>few|TRBJ2-1|TRBV20-1|NA
CSARLVSEQFF
TGCAGTGCTCGACTAGTCTCTGAGCAGTTCTTC
>few|TRBJ1-5|TRBV20-1|NA
CSASPPSYSNQPQHF
TGCAGTGCTAGTCCCCCAAGTTATAGCAATCAGCCCCAGCATTTT
>NA|TRBJ2-3|TRBV5-1|NA
CASSYNPAGDTQYF
TGCGCCAGCAGCTACAACCCAGCGGGAGATACGCAGTATTTT
>NA|TRBJ2-7|TRBV12-3/TRBV12-4|NA
CASRLTYEQYF
TGTGCCAGCCGCCTAACCTACGAGCAGTACTTC